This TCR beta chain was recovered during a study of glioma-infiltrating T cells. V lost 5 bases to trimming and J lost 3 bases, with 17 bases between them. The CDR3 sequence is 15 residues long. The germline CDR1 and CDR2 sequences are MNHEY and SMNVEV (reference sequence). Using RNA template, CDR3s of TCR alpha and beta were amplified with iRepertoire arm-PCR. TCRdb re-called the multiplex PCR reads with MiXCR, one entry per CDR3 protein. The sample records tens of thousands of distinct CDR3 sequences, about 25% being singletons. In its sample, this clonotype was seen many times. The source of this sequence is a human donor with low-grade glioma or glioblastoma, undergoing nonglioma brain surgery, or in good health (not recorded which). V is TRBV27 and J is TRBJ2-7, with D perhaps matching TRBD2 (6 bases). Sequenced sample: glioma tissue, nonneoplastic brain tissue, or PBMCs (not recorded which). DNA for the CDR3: TGTGCCAGCAGTCGAACCCAGGGAGGTTACTACGAGCAGTACTTC. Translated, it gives CASSRTQGGYYEQYF.